The entry that follows covers one TCR beta chain sequence. The antigen is not known. Trimming took 3 bases from V and 0 from J, leaving 9 bases between them. The germline V gene encodes CDR1 MGHRA and CDR2 YSYEKL. CDR3 size: 16 residues. This record comes from a study of T cell responses to AZD1222 COVID-19 vaccine. Broader study findings: Clonal diversity may have been underestimated in mostly white British donors. Spike regions recognized by vaccine-associated CD4 TCRs spanned the protein, led by 160-218 and 743-854.

Using immunoSEQ multiplex PCR, the repertoire was profiled, and TCRdb retains in-frame clones only, with some absent. The top ten clones hold roughly 2% of a sample with 120,000 to 150,000 clones, roughly 91% of them seen once. The rearrangement uses TRBV4-1 and TRBJ1-6; D unresolved. The TCR originated in an adult in good health. This specimen was peripheral blood, taken on day 0 of AZD1222 vaccination. CDR3 region: CASSQDISSYNSPLHF. The CDR3 DNA reads as TGCGCCAGCAGCCAGGATATCAGCTCCTATAATTCACCCCTCCACTTT.